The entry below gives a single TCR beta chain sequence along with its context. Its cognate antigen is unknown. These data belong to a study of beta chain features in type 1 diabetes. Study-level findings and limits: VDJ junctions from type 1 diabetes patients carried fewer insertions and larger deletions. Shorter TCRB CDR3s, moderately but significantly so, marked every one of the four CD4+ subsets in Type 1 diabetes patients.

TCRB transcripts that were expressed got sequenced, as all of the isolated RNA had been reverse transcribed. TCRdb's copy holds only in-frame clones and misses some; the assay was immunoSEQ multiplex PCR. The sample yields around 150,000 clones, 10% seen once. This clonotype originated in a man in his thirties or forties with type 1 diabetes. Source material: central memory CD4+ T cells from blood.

The DNA of the CDR3 is TGTGCCAGCAGCCGGGCAGCGGTGGGGGAGACCCAGTACTTC. Its protein product is CASSRAAVGETQYF. The J gene is TRBJ2-5, the V gene TRBV7-3, with a possible D match to TRBD2 (5 bases). Per germline, CDR1 SGHTA and CDR2 FQGTGA. V was shortened by 5 bases and J by 5 bases, with 15 bases between the two germline ends. The CDR3 length is 14 residues.